The TCR beta chain under discussion was sequenced for a study of T cell changes during pregnancy in multiple sclerosis. Measured with immunoSEQ multiplex PCR; TCRdb has only the in-frame clones, and not every one. The sample carries about 48,000 clones, just over 85% recorded once. The CDR3 is 18 amino acids. V gave up 4 bases and J gave up 6 bases; unmatched junction bases: 21. The material sequenced was CD4+ T cells from peripheral blood mononuclear cells, taken in the second trimester of pregnancy. This clonotype originated in a female donor with multiple sclerosis, enrolled in a pregnancy study. This chain connects TRBV5-3 to TRBJ1-1; the match to TRBD1 covers 7 bases. TRBV5-3 is sorted into the ORF group, with uncertain function. CDR3 in DNA: TGTGCCAGAAGCCTCCCTACCGACAGGGTGTCCCCTTGGGCTGAAGCTTTCTTT. It is translated as CARSLPTDRVSPWAEAFF.